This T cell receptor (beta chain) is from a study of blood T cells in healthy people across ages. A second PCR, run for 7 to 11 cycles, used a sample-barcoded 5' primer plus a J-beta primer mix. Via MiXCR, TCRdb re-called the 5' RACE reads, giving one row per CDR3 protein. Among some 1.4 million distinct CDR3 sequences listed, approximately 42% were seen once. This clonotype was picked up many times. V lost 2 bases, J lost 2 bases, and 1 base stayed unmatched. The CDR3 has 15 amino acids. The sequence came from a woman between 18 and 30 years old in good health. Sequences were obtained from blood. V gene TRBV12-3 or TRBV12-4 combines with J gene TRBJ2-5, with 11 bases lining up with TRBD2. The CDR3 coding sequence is TGTGCCAGCAGTTTATCTAGCGGGGGGCAAGAGACCCAGTACTTC. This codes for CASSLSSGGQETQYF.